The clone carrying this T cell receptor beta chain was seen a few times. Its cognate antigen is unknown. Losses at the gene ends were 7 bases for V and 0 bases for J; bases not matched to a gene: 11. Germline V lookup: CDR1 MGHDK, CDR2 SYGVNS. The CDR3 runs 16 residues. These data belong to a study of CD8 T cells in ankylosing spondylitis. The study's findings and limits: As for the disease-linked clones, they showed a CD8+ phenotype and occurred at relatively low frequencies in peripheral blood. Before this, some motif variants had been reported in reactive arthritis synovial fluid and blood. Reportedly, disease-linked clones are significantly enriched in ankylosing spondylitis patients' matched synovial fluid. There was a TCR beta motif, made of 7 to 9 highly homologous variants, that appeared characteristic of ankylosing spondylitis blood.

TCRdb independently ran MiXCR on the 5' RACE reads; one entry per CDR3 protein. In the table there are about 160,000 distinct CDR3 sequences, just over 9.5% of which are singletons. The source of this sequence is a female donor with ankylosing spondylitis or in good health (not recorded which). Sequencing was carried out using blood, either unsorted or a sorted T cell fraction (not recorded which). V gene TRBV25-1 combines with J gene TRBJ2-7; 8 bases map to TRBD2. The CDR3 loop is CASTSNGGEPSYEQYF. The CDR3 bases are TGTGCCAGCACCTCAAACGGGGGGGAGCCCTCCTACGAGCAGTACTTC.